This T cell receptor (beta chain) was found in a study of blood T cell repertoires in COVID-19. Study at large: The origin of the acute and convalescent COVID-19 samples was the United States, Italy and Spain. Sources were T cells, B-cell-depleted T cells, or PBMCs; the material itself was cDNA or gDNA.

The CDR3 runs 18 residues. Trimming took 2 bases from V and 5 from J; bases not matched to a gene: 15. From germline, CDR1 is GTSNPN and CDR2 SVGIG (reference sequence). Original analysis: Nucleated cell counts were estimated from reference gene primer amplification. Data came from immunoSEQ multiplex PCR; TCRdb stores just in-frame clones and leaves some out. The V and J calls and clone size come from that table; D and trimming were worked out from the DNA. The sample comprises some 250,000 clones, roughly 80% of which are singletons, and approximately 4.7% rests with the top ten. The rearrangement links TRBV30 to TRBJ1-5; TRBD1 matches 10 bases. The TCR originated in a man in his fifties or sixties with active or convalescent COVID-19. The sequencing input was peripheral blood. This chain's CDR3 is CAWSHTSLWDRGDQPQHF. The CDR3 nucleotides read TGTGCCTGGAGTCACACAAGTCTATGGGACAGGGGAGATCAGCCCCAGCATTTT.